This is a list of T cell receptor beta chains from one sample in a study of control samples from healthy donors and cancer patients. The data were produced by immunoSEQ multiplex PCR, yet TCRdb's version contains in-frame clones alone and is incomplete. Counted here are over 85,000 clones, roughly 90% occurring once; the ten biggest clones make up 3.7%. The sample comprised PBMCs. The receptors were gathered from a woman in her sixties or seventies with lung cancer. Both conserved end residues are part of each CDR3. A D gene is named only where the DNA matches it firmly. Only part of the rows carry a size: once, few, many, or a class if the clone is expanded.

abundance,v_gene,j_gene,d_gene,CDR3nt,CDR3aa
NA,TRBV19,TRBJ1-1,NA,TGTGCCAGTAAACTAAACAGGGAGAACACTGAAGCTTTCTTT,CASKLNRENTEAFF
NA,TRBV20-1,TRBJ2-7,TRBD2,TGCAGTGCTAGTCCGACTAGCGGGGGGGGAGGACACTTC,CSASPTSGGGGHF
NA,TRBV19,TRBJ2-1,NA,TGTGCCTCTACTAGTGACACCAACAGGGAGCAGTTCTTC,CASTSDTNREQFF
few,TRBV29-1,TRBJ2-7,TRBD1,TGCAGCGTTCCCCCAAGGGACAGGGGCTACGAGCAGTACTTC,CSVPPRDRGYEQYF
NA,TRBV29-1,TRBJ1-2,NA,TGCAGCGTTGAGATACAGGCCACTGGCTACACCTTC,CSVEIQATGYTF
NA,TRBV19,TRBJ2-2,TRBD1,TGTGCCAGTATCGGCAGGGGGTGGACAAACACCGGGGAGCTGTTTTTT,CASIGRGWTNTGELFF
NA,TRBV12-3/TRBV12-4,TRBJ2-5,NA,TGTGCCAGCAGTTTAGGGGGCAAAGAGACCCAGTACTTC,CASSLGGKETQYF
NA,TRBV3-1/TRBV3-2,TRBJ1-2,NA,TGTGCCAGCAGCCAAGATAGGACAGAAAGGGACTATGGCTACACCTTC,CASSQDRTERDYGYTF
NA,TRBV11-3,TRBJ2-2,NA,TGTGCCAGCAGCATCGGGTCTACCGGGGAGCTGTTTTTT,CASSIGSTGELFF
NA,TRBV4-1,TRBJ2-1,NA,TGCGCCAGCAGCCAAGATCAAGGTAGGGAGCAGTTCTTC,CASSQDQGREQFF
NA,TRBV5-8,TRBJ2-7,NA,TGTGCCAGCAGAAGAGACAAGTCTTACTACGAGCAGTACTTC,CASRRDKSYYEQYF
once,TRBV30,TRBJ1-1,NA,TGTGCCCTACGAGGGGGGAGCTTCACTGAAGCTTTCTTT,CALRGGSFTEAFF
NA,TRBV5-4,TRBJ1-4,TRBD1,TGTGCCAGCAGCTTGAGGACAGGGGAAGAAAAACTGTTTTTT,CASSLRTGEEKLFF
NA,TRBV5-4,TRBJ1-4,TRBD1,TGTGCCAGCAGCCAAAACCCGGGACAGGGCGATGAAAAACTGTTTTTT,CASSQNPGQGDEKLFF
NA,TRBV5-1,TRBJ1-1,TRBD1,TGCGCCAGCAGCTTTGGACAGGGTGTAGGGGTAACTGAAGCTTTCTTT,CASSFGQGVGVTEAFF
NA,TRBV20-1,TRBJ2-1,TRBD2,TGCAGTGCCAGTAGCGGGACCGCCCTGGGGAATGAGCAGTTCTTC,CSASSGTALGNEQFF
NA,TRBV15,TRBJ2-5,NA,TGTGCCACCAGCAGAGAAACGGGGGCCTCCCAAGAGACCCAGTACTTC,CATSRETGASQETQYF